This TCR beta chain was retrieved from a study of T cell responses to AZD1222 COVID-19 vaccine (dated by TCRdb to about 2021). About the full investigation: AZD1222 recipients with second doses at about 4 weeks or about 12 weeks were pooled, because spike-specific TCR depth and breadth did not differ between schedules. TCR sequencing was performed for 233 trial participants, of whom around 210 were given two doses of AZD1222 and around 25 were given two doses of MenACWY control vaccine. Trial participants were enrolled into age subgroups of 18-55, 56-69 and 70-plus years, which contained around 150, 29 and 61 TCR-sequenced participants, respectively. The full study reports these points: A significant rise in spike-specific TCR breadth and depth was observed after two AZD1222 doses relative to day 0 and relative to MenACWY recipients. Conclusions about previously exposed vaccinees were limited because only six AZD1222 recipients were SARS-CoV-2 seropositive at baseline. CD4 TCRs associated with the vaccine covered the entire spike protein, and the dominant responses were in regions 160-218 and 743-854. Nearly half of unique spike-specific TCRs reportedly recognized epitopes outside regions mutated in the B.1.351 and B.1.1.7 variants. Participants were mostly white British and included more females than males, and it was suggested by the authors that clonal diversity may have been underestimated. The 56-69-year group was small, and its depth increase did not reach significance, likely because of low power. No day 14 peak-response samples were available, so repertoires were characterized only after the peak T cell response.

Between the V and J ends, shortened by 4 bases and 2 bases respectively, the junction contains 9 bases. The CDR3 contains 14 residues, cysteine and phenylalanine counted. Only the CDR3 portion is preserved as DNA: 42 bases, with reading frame beginning at the first base. The germline V gene specifies SGHTA as CDR1 and FQGNSA as CDR2. A remark on this clone: Its antigen is still unknown. No much larger clonotype is one base removed from it; base qualities were not supplied.

Explained via the paper, the time point label denotes: baseline before first vaccination. Samples from vaccinated people were obtained from the UK trials COV001 and COV002, which included a single-blind randomized controlled phase 2/3 trial of AZD1222 (ChAdOx1 nCoV-19) in healthy adults. For TCRbeta chain sequencing, PBMC samples were collected from trial participants at day 0 and at day 28 after the second dose. The CDR3 regions of human TCRbeta chains were analyzed by immunosequencing. The authors' analysis ran thus. Repertoire TCRs were checked for matches against a reference library of SARS-CoV-2-specific TCRs that had been generated using the MIRA antigen-specificity platform. Breadth meant the fraction of unique TCRs that were SARS-CoV-2-associated, whereas depth meant the fraction of total T cells that were SARS-CoV-2-associated. Using the MIRA data, every spike-specific TCR was mapped to the spike region that the TCR reacted to and assigned to either a CD4 or a CD8 class. Log10-transformed breadth and depth values were compared by one-way ANOVA with Sidak's multiple comparisons tests. In its TCRdb copy, this immuneACCESS table keeps in-frame sequences only and misses some clones. Where compared with another copy, unresolved V genes explain less than half of these, and the others have no known cause. That table furnishes V, J and clone size, whereas the DNA furnished D and trimming. Counted in this sample were approximately 110,000 clones; about 89% of them appeared once. The ten top clones hold more than 4% of the sample.

This specimen was peripheral blood, taken on day 0 of AZD1222 vaccination. The rearrangement combines TRBV7-2 with TRBJ1-5; the D gene is unclear. This clonotype originated in an adult in good health. The DNA sequence is given as TGTGCCAGCAGCTATACTGGGGGCAATCAGCCCCAGCATTTT. Its product reads: CASSYTGGNQPQHF.